These 12 T cell receptor beta chains share one sample of origin, sequenced in a study of PD-1 blockade in classical Hodgkin lymphoma. Every patient had relapsed following autologous stem cell transplantation, and cohorts differed in brentuximab vedotin exposure. TCRdb keeps only in-frame clones here, not all; method: immunoSEQ multiplex PCR. The repertoire holds around 40,000 clones, with roughly 73% as singletons. The specimen comprised peripheral blood mononuclear cells (PBMCs), sampled at baseline. The receptor set was obtained from a human donor with classical Hodgkin lymphoma.

The genes are TRBV18 and TRBJ1-3; 8 bases are shared with TRBD1. The CDR3 has 17 residues. Germline V gene lookup returns CDR1 KGHSH and CDR2 LQKENI. Trimming took 3 bases from V and 0 from J; bases not matched to a gene: 7. The CDR3 reads CASSPTTDRDSGNTIYF. The CDR3 DNA reads TGTGCCAGCTCACCCACCACGGACAGGGACTCTGGAAACACCATATATTTT.

This clone was seen a handful of times. The chain uses TRBV6-1 and TRBJ1-6, with D perhaps matching TRBD1 (5 bases). CDR1 MNHNS and CDR2 SASEGT come from the germline V gene. The V end lost 10 bases, the J end lost 5 bases, and 18 bases lay between the germline ends. CDR3 length: 15 amino acids. The CDR3 DNA sequence: TGTGCCATCGCATGGGGGTTTAGGGATAATTCACCCCTCCACTTT. Translated: CAIAWGFRDNSPLHF.

This rearrangement joins TRBV7-9 to TRBJ2-3; 8 nucleotides align to TRBD1. CDR1 is SEHNR and CDR2 is FQNEAQ in the germline V gene (reference sequence). The V and J ends lost 5 bases and 4 bases, in that order; junction bases with no gene match: 11. The CDR3 loop spans 16 amino acids. The CDR3, as DNA: TGTGCCAGCAGCGGCAGTCGGACAGGGAAGTCAGATACGCAGTATTTT. Protein: CASSGSRTGKSDTQYF. Based on the CDR3 plus reference TRBV7-9 and TRBJ2-3, the full variable domain is DTGVSQNPRHKITKRGQNVTFRCDPISEHNRLYWYRQTLGQGPEFLTYFQNEAQLEKSRLLSDRFSAERPKGSFSTLEIQRTEQGDSAMYLCASSGSRTGKSDTQYFGPGTRLTVL.

Only one count was recorded for this clone. The rearrangement links TRBV6-1 to TRBJ1-1; D gene uncertain. The germline V and J ends were trimmed by 3 bases and 4 bases, with 3 bases remaining between them. In germline, CDR1 is MNHNS, CDR2 SASEGT. This CDR3 has 11 residues. CDR3 coding DNA: TGTGCCAGCAGTGATGGCACTGAAGCTTTCTTT. Protein sequence: CASSDGTEAFF.

The chain uses TRBV5-5 and TRBJ1-4; D is unclear. V dropped 3 bases and J dropped 7 bases, with 22 bases sitting between them. The CDR3 is 17 amino acids. The germline gives CDR1 SGHKS, CDR2 YYEKEE (reference sequence). In DNA form, the CDR3 reads TGTGCCAGCAGCTCGGCCGGTCGGTCCGTGGGAGGTGAAAAACTGTTTTTT. Translation gives CASSSAGRSVGGEKLFF.

The chain uses TRBV14 and TRBJ1-2, with D unresolved. Trimming took off 1 base at V and 7 bases at J, with 10 bases between the two ends. The germline V gene has CDR1 SGHDN and CDR2 FVKESK. This CDR3 comprises 13 residues. The CDR3 sequence is CASSQVQASGYTF. CDR3 nucleotide sequence: TGTGCCAGCAGCCAAGTGCAGGCCTCTGGCTACACCTTC.

The chain employs TRBV4-3 and TRBJ2-3; TRBD2 matches at 9 bases. Per the germline V gene, CDR1 is LGHNA and CDR2 is YSLEER. V shed 0 bases, J shed 7 bases, and the junction held 8 bases outside the gene matches. The CDR3 loop spans 16 amino acids. As DNA, the CDR3 is TGCGCCAGCAGCCAAGACGGGCGGGGGGGCCTGAATACGCAGTATTTT. Translated, it gives CASSQDGRGGLNTQYF.

This clone occurred once. V usage is TRBV9 and J usage is TRBJ1-1, with D perhaps matching TRBD1 (6 bases). CDR3 length: 12 residues. CDR1 is SGDLS, CDR2 YYNGEE, per germline. V was trimmed by 1 base and J by 8 bases, leaving 9 bases between them. DNA of the CDR3: TGTGCCAGCAGCGTACAAGGGGGGGAAGCTTTCTTT. Protein: CASSVQGGEAFF.

V gene TRBV11-2 combines with J gene TRBJ2-7; the D gene is possibly TRBD1 (6 bases). Per germline, CDR1 SGHAT and CDR2 FQNNGV. This CDR3 has 13 residues. Trimming cost V 4 bases and J 3 bases, with 10 bases left between them. CDR3 DNA sequence: TGTGCCAGCAGCTGGGGACAACTCTACGAGCAGTACTTC. It yields the protein CASSWGQLYEQYF.

This rearrangement joins TRBV5-5 to TRBJ1-1, with a tentative D call TRBD1 (6 bases). CDR1 is SGHKS, CDR2 YYEKEE, per germline (reference sequence). This CDR3 is built from 15 residues. Trimming stripped 3 bases from V and 4 bases from J, with 16 bases between. CDR3 sequence reads: CASSSVYRVGTEAFF. DNA for the CDR3: TGTGCCAGCAGCTCCGTTTACAGGGTGGGCACTGAAGCTTTCTTT.

CDR3 coding DNA: TGTGCCAGCAGCCCGGGACAGGGCTATAATTCACCCCTCCACTTT. It is translated as CASSPGQGYNSPLHF. The V call is TRBV5-4, the J call TRBJ1-6; 9 bases are shared with TRBD1. Germline V CDR1 and CDR2: SGHNT, YYREEE (reference sequence). This CDR3 has 15 residues. V shed 4 bases and J 3 bases; nucleotides not matched to a gene: 2.

The J gene is TRBJ2-1, the V gene TRBV7-8; TRBD1 agrees at 8 bases. Germline CDR1 reads SGHVS; CDR2 reads FQNEAQ. V dropped 10 bases and J dropped 8; count of bases not matched to a gene: 4. The CDR3 is 11 residues long. The CDR3 region has the DNA TGTGCCATCCAGGGGGCGGATGAGCAGTTCTTC. It codes for CAIQGADEQFF.